The entry below describes one T cell receptor beta chain. The target antigen is unknown. V was trimmed by 0 bases and J by 4 bases, leaving 3 bases between them. The germline V gene has CDR1 MNHEY and CDR2 SVGAGI. The CDR3 loop spans 12 amino acids. Using its own MiXCR run on the 5' RACE reads, TCRdb lists one record per CDR3 protein. The repertoire includes 150,000 to 200,000 distinct CDR3 sequences, roughly 16% of them detected once, and around 1.9% sits in the top ten. The sample is drawn from a study of T-cell memory formation after mild COVID-19. Findings of the study overall: Day 15 to 85 contracting clones showed balanced CD4/CD8; day 15 to 37 expanders favored CD4+. Mostly located in CM and EM were contracting CD4+ clones, with contracting CD8+ clones located in EMRA.

This chain connects TRBV6-5 to TRBJ1-2; D is undetermined. Material: PBMCs or a T cell subset sorted from them (not recorded which). This receptor was obtained from an adult woman who had mild COVID-19 (a few samples of this study predate the infection). Cell type and time point are not known. As DNA, the CDR3 is TGTGCCAGCAGTTACTCGGCCTATGGCTACACCTTC. This encodes CASSYSAYGYTF.